The following is a TCR beta chain sequence with its context. Its cognate antigen is unknown. The entry originates in a study of cytomegalovirus exposure and HLA in healthy donors. Findings of the study overall: In presence/absence analyses, roughly uniform sequencing depth across donors was assumed. The HLA-A and HLA-B alleles of most subjects were reportedly predicted accurately from TCR beta sequences.

Healthy bone marrow donors supplied every sample. The PCR employed 60 Vbeta primers together with 13 Jbeta primers. Measured with immunoSEQ multiplex PCR; TCRdb has only the in-frame clones, and not every one. The sample lists about 85,000 clones, 80% occurring once. The CDR3 is 16 amino acids. The V and J ends lost 4 bases and 0 bases, in that order; junction bases with no gene match: 6. Germline CDR1 reads SGHTA; CDR2 reads FQGNSA. The chain carries TRBV7-2 and TRBJ2-7; the match to TRBD2 covers 10 bases. The clonotype comes from a man in his fifties or sixties in good health and CMV-seropositive. Sequenced input: PBMCs. The chain's CDR3 is CASSSGLALSSYEQYF. For the CDR3, the DNA is TGTGCCAGCAGCTCGGGACTAGCGCTGAGCTCCTACGAGCAGTACTTC.